The rows below give T cell receptor beta chains drawn from one sample of a study of beta chain features in type 1 diabetes. Assay: immunoSEQ multiplex PCR; the TCRdb copy retains only in-frame clones and omits some. The repertoire consists of around 650,000 clones, with under 15% occurring once and the leading ten covering more than 0.095%. The sequencing input was naive CD4+ T cells from blood. The receptors here all came from a man aged 30-40 years with type 1 diabetes. CDR3s include the opening cysteine and the closing phenylalanine or tryptophan. The D gene is left open where the match is weak. Part of the rows lack a size; the others show once, few, many or a class for expanded clones.

abundance	d_gene	v_gene	j_gene	CDR3nt	CDR3aa
NA	TRBD2	TRBV6-4	TRBJ2-2	TGTGCCAGCAGTGCCGGTAGCGGGACATTAAACACCGGGGAGCTGTTTTTT	CASSAGSGTLNTGELFF
NA	TRBD2	TRBV7-2	TRBJ2-3	TGTGCCAGCAGCTTACTCGCGGGGGGCACAGATACGCAGTATTTT	CASSLLAGGTDTQYF
NA	NA	TRBV2	TRBJ1-5	TGTGCCAGCAGTGACTTGGGAAGCAATCAGCCCCAGCATTTT	CASSDLGSNQPQHF
few	NA	TRBV4-2	TRBJ2-1	TGTGCCAGCAGCCAAGAAGAGAGGGGTTACCTCCAGTTCTTC	CASSQEERGYLQFF
NA	TRBD2	TRBV7-2	TRBJ2-5	TGTGCCAGCAGCTTAAACGGTCTTAGCGGGGGCGAGACCCAGTACTTC	CASSLNGLSGGETQYF
few	NA	TRBV4-3	TRBJ2-3	TGCGCCAGCAGCCTCGGGACCGCAGATACGCAGTATTTT	CASSLGTADTQYF
NA	NA	TRBV9	TRBJ2-3	TGTGCCAGCAGCGTAGTAGGGACTCTAGATACGCAGTATTTT	CASSVVGTLDTQYF
NA	NA	TRBV19	TRBJ1-5	TGTGCCAGTAGTATCCGCGGTCAGCCCCAGCATTTT	CASSIRGQPQHF
NA	NA	TRBV6-5	TRBJ1-1	TGTGCCAGCAGTGGACAGTGGGACACTGAAGCTTTCTTT	CASSGQWDTEAFF
few	NA	TRBV6-5	TRBJ1-1	TGTGCCAGCAGTACCTCCGGGGGGAGGACTGAAGCTTTCTTT	CASSTSGGRTEAFF
many	NA	TRBV19	TRBJ2-5	TGTGCCAGTAGTATGCAGAATCAAGAGACCCAGTACTTC	CASSMQNQETQYF
NA	TRBD1	TRBV6-6	TRBJ1-2	TGTGCCAGCAGTTATGGCGGGACAGGGAACTATGGCTACACCTTC	CASSYGGTGNYGYTF
NA	NA	TRBV6-1	TRBJ2-3	TGTGCCAGCAGTCCTGAGGGCGATACGCAGTATTTT	CASSPEGDTQYF
few	NA	TRBV5-6	TRBJ2-5	TGTGCCAGCAGCTTAAAGGGCGGGGAAGAGACCCAGTACTTC	CASSLKGGEETQYF
few	NA	TRBV11-2	TRBJ1-2	TGTGCCAGCAGCTTTCTGGCAGCTCCAGCTAACTATGGCTACACCTTC	CASSFLAAPANYGYTF
NA	TRBD1	TRBV6-6	TRBJ1-1	TGTGCCAGCAGTTATGGGACAGAGAACACTGAAGCTTTCTTT	CASSYGTENTEAFF
few	NA	TRBV7-6	TRBJ2-7	TGTGCCAGCAGCTTAGCTGGGCAGACCTACGAGCAGTACTTC	CASSLAGQTYEQYF
NA	NA	TRBV7-2	TRBJ2-3	TGTGCCAGCAGCTGGGTTCAGGGCAGCACAGATACGCAGTATTTT	CASSWVQGSTDTQYF
NA	TRBD2	TRBV7-2	TRBJ2-5	TGTGCCAGCAGCTTTAGCGGGGGCCAAGAGACCCAGTACTTC	CASSFSGGQETQYF
NA	NA	TRBV5-1	TRBJ2-1	TGCGCCAGCAGCATCGGGGGATTTGGTACCTACAATGAGCAGTTCTTC	CASSIGGFGTYNEQFF
few	NA	TRBV5-4	TRBJ1-6	TGTGCCAGCAGCCAAGGGGTTGACAGACGACAGTCACCCCTCCACTTT	CASSQGVDRRQSPLHF
few	TRBD2	TRBV6-5	TRBJ2-1	TGTGCCAGCAGTTCACATGCTAGCGGGACATACAATGAGCAGTTCTTC	CASSSHASGTYNEQFF
few	NA	TRBV19	TRBJ1-5	TGTGCCAGTAGTATAGAAGGAACAGGGCCGGGCCAGCCCCAGCATTTT	CASSIEGTGPGQPQHF
few	TRBD1	TRBV5-4	TRBJ2-7	TGTGCCAGCAGCTTTACCGGGACAGGGGCAAACGAGCAGTACTTC	CASSFTGTGANEQYF
few	NA	TRBV7-9	TRBJ2-1	TGTGCCAGCAGCCCCGGGTCTGAAGAAAATGAGCAGTTCTTC	CASSPGSEENEQFF
NA	TRBD2	TRBV14	TRBJ2-5	TGTGCCAGCAGCCATGGGACTAGCGGGGGGTCCCAAGAGACCCAGTACTTC	CASSHGTSGGSQETQYF
few	NA	TRBV6-5	TRBJ2-7	TGTGCCAGCAGCAGCGGACAGTCCTACGAGCAGTACTTC	CASSSGQSYEQYF
NA	TRBD1	TRBV14	TRBJ1-4	TGTGCCAGCAGCCAAGTCTGGACAGGGGAAAATGAAAAACTGTTTTTT	CASSQVWTGENEKLFF
NA	TRBD2	TRBV4-1	TRBJ2-1	TGCGCCAGCAGCCAACTAAGACTTCTAGCGGGGCCCTACAATGAGCAGTTCTTC	CASSQLRLLAGPYNEQFF
NA	TRBD1	TRBV30	TRBJ1-6	TGTGCCGCATACAGGGGAGGACATTCACCCCTCCACTTT	CAAYRGGHSPLHF
few	NA	TRBV9	TRBJ2-2	TGTGCCAGCAGCGTATATAACACCGGGGAGCTGTTTTTT	CASSVYNTGELFF
NA	NA	TRBV10-2	TRBJ2-7	TGCGCCAGCAGTGACAGTATCTACGAGCAGTACTTC	CASSDSIYEQYF
NA	NA	TRBV30	TRBJ1-6	TGTGCCTGGAGTGTACAGGAGTATAGCTCCTATAATTCACCCCTCCACTTT	CAWSVQEYSSYNSPLHF
few	TRBD2	TRBV28	TRBJ2-4	TGTGCCACTTGGGGGGGTGCTGAAAACATTCAGTACTTC	CATWGGAENIQYF
NA	NA	TRBV10-3	TRBJ1-3	TGCCCCGGGGAAGGCAACCGCTCTGGAAACACCATATATTTT	CPGEGNRSGNTIYF
NA	TRBD1	TRBV7-2	TRBJ2-3	TGTGCCAGCAGCCGAGGACAGGTCCACACAGATACGCAGTATTTT	CASSRGQVHTDTQYF
few	NA	TRBV6-6	TRBJ2-5	TGTGCCAGCACCTTAGACAGGCAAGAGACCCAGTACTTC	CASTLDRQETQYF
NA	TRBD2	TRBV7-2	TRBJ2-3	TGTGCCAGCACCCCTCTTGCGGGGGACCCAGATACGCAGTATTTT	CASTPLAGDPDTQYF
NA	NA	TRBV9	TRBJ1-6	TGTGCCAGCAGCGTGGCCCCGGATGATTCACCCCTCCACTTT	CASSVAPDDSPLHF
NA	NA	TRBV5-5	TRBJ2-7	TGTGCCAGCAGCTTGGCCGAGGAGTACGAGCAGTACTTC	CASSLAEEYEQYF